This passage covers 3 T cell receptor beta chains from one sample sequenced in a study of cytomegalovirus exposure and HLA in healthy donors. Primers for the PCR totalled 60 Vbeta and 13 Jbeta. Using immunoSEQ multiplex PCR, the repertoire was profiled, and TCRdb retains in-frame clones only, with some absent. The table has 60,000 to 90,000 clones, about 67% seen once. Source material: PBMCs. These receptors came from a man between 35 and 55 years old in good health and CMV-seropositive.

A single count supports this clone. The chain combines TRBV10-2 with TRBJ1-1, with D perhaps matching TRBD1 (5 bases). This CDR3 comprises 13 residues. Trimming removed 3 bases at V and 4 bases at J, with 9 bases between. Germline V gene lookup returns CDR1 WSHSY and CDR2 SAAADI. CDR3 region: CASSDRVGTEAFF. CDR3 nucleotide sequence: TGCGCCAGCAGTGACAGGGTAGGCACTGAAGCTTTCTTT.

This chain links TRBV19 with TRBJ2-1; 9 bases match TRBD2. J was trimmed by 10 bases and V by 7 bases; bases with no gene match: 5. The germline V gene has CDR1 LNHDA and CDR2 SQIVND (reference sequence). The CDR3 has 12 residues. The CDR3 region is CASNNLAGEQFF. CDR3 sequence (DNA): TGTGCCAGTAACAACCTAGCGGGAGAGCAGTTCTTC.

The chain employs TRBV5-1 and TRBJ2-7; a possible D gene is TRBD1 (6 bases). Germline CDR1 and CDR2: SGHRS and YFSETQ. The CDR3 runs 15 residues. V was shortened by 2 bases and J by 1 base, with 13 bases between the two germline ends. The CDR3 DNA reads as TGCGCCAGCAGCTTTTTAACAGGGCAATCCTACGAGCAGTACTTC. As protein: CASSFLTGQSYEQYF.